What follows are 6 T cell receptor beta chains derived from one specimen sequenced in a study of T cells in Graves' hyperthyroidism and ophthalmopathy. From RNA transcripts, TCR beta CDR3 regions were amplified. The study used the HTBI primer set for a first-round RT-PCR of the TCR CDR3. TCRdb re-analysed the multiplex PCR reads in MiXCR, keeping a single row per CDR3 protein. The profile shows around 340,000 distinct CDR3 sequences, roughly 15% of them singletons. Sequences were obtained from blood. The receptors originated from a man in his thirties or forties with Graves' hyperthyroidism.

This clonotype has a count of ten or more. V gene TRBV7-8 combines with J gene TRBJ2-7, with 11 bases that match TRBD2. V gave up 6 bases and J gave up 4 bases; unmatched junction bases: 8. CDR1 is SGHVS, CDR2 FQNEAQ, per germline. There are 15 residues in the CDR3. CDR3 in amino acids: CASSRDGTSGYEQYF. CDR3 coding DNA: TGTGCCAGCAGTCGCGACGGGACTAGCGGTTACGAGCAGTACTTC.

V is TRBV4-2 and J is TRBJ2-7; no reliable D call. Germline CDR1 reads LGHNA; CDR2 reads YNFKEQ. Trimming removed 0 bases at V and 9 bases at J, with 12 bases between. The CDR3 is made up of 13 amino acids. The CDR3 spells CASSQDLTFWQYF. CDR3 sequence (DNA): TGTGCCAGCAGCCAAGACTTGACTTTTTGGCAGTACTTC.

Concerning this clonotype: This may be a read error, as it is one base from a much larger clone. For the CDR3, the DNA is TGTGCCAGCAGCCTACTCAGGGGCTCCTACAATGAGCAGTACTTC. This sequence encodes CASSLLRGSYNEQYF. The V gene is TRBV3-1, the J gene TRBJ2-1; D may be TRBD1 (6 bases). The J call is doubtful: the DNA matches TRBJ2-7 better. Germline V gene sequence: CDR1 LGHDT, CDR2 YNNKEL (reference sequence). There are 15 residues in the CDR3.

V usage is TRBV19 and J usage is TRBJ2-7; 9 bases match TRBD2. With 3 bases clipped from V and 0 bases from J, the junction kept 3 bases outside the gene matches. The CDR3 length is 15 residues. Germline CDR1 reads LNHDA; CDR2 reads SQIVND (reference sequence). The CDR3 loop reads CASSMSGRTSYEQYF. In DNA form, the CDR3 reads TGTGCCAGTAGTATGAGCGGGAGGACCTCCTACGAGCAGTACTTC.

This clonotype was seen a few times. The chain combines TRBV12-3 or TRBV12-4 with TRBJ2-3, with 10 bases fitting TRBD1. The CDR3 totals 18 residues. The J segment lost 5 bases and the V segment lost 6 bases, leaving 17 bases of the junction unmatched. The CDR3 DNA reads as TGTGCCAGCAGCGCCGGGACAGGGGTCAACCTAAGGGGAGATACGCAGTATTTT. Translated, it gives CASSAGTGVNLRGDTQYF.

The chain recombines TRBV9 with TRBJ2-3; 14 bases line up with TRBD2. This CDR3 contains 16 residues. With 2 bases clipped from V and 3 bases from J, the junction kept 2 bases outside the gene matches. From germline, CDR1 is SGDLS and CDR2 YYNGEE. The CDR3 loop is CASSVRTSGRTDTQYF. CDR3 sequence (DNA): TGTGCCAGCAGCGTTCGGACTAGCGGGAGGACAGATACGCAGTATTTT.